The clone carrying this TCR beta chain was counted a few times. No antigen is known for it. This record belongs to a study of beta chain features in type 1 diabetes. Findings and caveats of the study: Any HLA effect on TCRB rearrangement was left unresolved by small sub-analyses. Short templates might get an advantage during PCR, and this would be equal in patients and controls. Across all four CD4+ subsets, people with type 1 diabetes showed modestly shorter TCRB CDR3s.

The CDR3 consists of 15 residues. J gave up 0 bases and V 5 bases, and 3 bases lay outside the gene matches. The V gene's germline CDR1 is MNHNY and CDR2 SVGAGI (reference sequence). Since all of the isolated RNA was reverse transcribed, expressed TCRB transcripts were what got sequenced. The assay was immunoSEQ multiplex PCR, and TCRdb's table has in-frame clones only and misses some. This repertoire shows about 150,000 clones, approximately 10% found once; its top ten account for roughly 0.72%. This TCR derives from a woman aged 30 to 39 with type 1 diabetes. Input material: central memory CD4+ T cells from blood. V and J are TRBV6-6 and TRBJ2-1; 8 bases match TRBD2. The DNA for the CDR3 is TGTGCCAGCAGTACCAGCGGGGGCTCCTACAATGAGCAGTTCTTC. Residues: CASSTSGGSYNEQFF.